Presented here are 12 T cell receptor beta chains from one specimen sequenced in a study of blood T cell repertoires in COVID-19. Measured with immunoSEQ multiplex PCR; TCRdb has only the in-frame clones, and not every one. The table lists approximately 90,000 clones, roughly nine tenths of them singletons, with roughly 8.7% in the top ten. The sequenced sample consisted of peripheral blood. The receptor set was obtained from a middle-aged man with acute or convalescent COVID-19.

This CDR3 is CASSFKPSSYNEQFF. The CDR3 nucleotides are TGTGCCAGCAGTTTTAAACCGAGCTCCTACAATGAGCAGTTCTTC. The chain has TRBV28 and TRBJ2-1; unclear D gene. Trimming removed 3 bases at V and 0 bases at J, with 9 bases between. CDR3 length equals 15 residues. The germline V gene has CDR1 MDHEN and CDR2 SYDVKM.

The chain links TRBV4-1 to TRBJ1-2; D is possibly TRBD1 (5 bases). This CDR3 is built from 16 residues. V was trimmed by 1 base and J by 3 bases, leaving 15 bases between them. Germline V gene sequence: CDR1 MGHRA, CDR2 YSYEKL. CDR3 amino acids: CASSQAYGGLDYGYTF. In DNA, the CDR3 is TGCGCCAGCAGCCAAGCTTACGGGGGGTTGGACTATGGCTACACCTTC.

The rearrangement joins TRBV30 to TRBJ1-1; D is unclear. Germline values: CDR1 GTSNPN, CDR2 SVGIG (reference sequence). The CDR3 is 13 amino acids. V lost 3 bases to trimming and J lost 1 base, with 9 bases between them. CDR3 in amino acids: CAWRNSQNTEAFF. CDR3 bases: TGTGCCTGGAGAAACAGCCAGAACACTGAAGCTTTCTTT.

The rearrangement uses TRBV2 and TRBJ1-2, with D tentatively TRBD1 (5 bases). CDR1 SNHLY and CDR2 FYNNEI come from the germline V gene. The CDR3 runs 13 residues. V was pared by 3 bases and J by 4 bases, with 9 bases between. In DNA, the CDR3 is TGTGCCAGCAGTGAGGGGCAGTTCTATGGCTACACCTTC. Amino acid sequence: CASSEGQFYGYTF.

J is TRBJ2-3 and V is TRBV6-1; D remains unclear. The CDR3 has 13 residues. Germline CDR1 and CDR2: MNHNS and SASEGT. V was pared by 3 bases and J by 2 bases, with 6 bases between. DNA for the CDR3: TGTGCCAGCAGTGACAGGTACACAGATACGCAGTATTTT. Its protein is CASSDRYTDTQYF.

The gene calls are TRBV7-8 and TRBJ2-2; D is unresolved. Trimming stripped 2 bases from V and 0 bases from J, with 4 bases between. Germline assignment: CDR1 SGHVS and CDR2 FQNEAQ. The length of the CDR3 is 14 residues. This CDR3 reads CASSLHSNTGELFF. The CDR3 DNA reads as TGTGCCAGCAGCTTACATTCGAACACCGGGGAGCTGTTTTTT.

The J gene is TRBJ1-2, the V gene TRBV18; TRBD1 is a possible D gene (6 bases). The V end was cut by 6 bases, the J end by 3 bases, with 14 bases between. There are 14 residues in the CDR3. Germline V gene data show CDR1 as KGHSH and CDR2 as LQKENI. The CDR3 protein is CASSLTYRDYGYTF. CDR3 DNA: TGTGCCAGCTCCCTTACATACAGGGACTATGGCTACACCTTC.

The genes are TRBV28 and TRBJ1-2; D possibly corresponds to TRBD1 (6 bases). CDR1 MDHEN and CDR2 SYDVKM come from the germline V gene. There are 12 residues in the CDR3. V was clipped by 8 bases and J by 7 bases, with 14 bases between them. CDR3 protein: CASVTGISGYTF. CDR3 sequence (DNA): TGTGCCAGCGTAACAGGGATTTCTGGCTACACCTTC.

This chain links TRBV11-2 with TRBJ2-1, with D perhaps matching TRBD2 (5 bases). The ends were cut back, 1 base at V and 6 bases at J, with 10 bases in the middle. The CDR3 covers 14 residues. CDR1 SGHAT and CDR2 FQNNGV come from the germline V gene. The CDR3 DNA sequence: TGTGCCAGCAGCTTAGCCAGGACTGGCAATGAGCAGTTCTTC. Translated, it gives CASSLARTGNEQFF.

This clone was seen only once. CDR3 loop: CASSLNWDSLSGNTIYF. CDR3 bases: TGTGCCAGCTCACTTAACTGGGACAGCCTCTCTGGAAACACCATATATTTT. This chain links TRBV18 with TRBJ1-3, with 7 bases lining up with TRBD1. With 4 bases clipped from V and 0 bases from J, the junction kept 9 bases outside the gene matches. In germline, CDR1 is KGHSH, CDR2 LQKENI. The CDR3 contains 17 residues.

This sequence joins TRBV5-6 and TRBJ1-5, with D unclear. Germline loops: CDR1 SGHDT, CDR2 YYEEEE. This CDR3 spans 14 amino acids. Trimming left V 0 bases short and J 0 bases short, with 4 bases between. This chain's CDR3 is CASSLDSSNQPQHF. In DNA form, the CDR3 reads TGTGCCAGCAGCTTGGACAGTAGCAATCAGCCCCAGCATTTT.

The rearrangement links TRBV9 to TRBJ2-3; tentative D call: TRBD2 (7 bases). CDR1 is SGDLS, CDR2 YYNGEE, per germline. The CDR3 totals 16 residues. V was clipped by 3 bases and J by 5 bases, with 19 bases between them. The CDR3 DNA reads TGTGCCAGCAGCGAGGCGGCGGGGGCCTCTATAGATACGCAGTATTTT. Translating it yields CASSEAAGASIDTQYF.